The T cell receptor beta chain described here comes from a study of PD-1 blockade in classical Hodgkin lymphoma. The study's findings and limits: Before treatment, complete responders showed about the same diversity as newly diagnosed patients.

The data were produced by immunoSEQ multiplex PCR, yet TCRdb's version contains in-frame clones alone and is incomplete. The repertoire holds 40,000 to 45,000 clones, with around 80% as singletons. All patients relapsed after autologous stem cell transplantation, and brentuximab vedotin exposure varied. This clone appeared once. The antigen remains undetermined. The length of the CDR3 is 14 residues. Germline CDR1 is PRHDT and CDR2 is FYEKMQ (reference sequence). Trimming took 4 bases from V and 0 from J; bases not matched to a gene: 3. This sample comprised peripheral blood mononuclear cells (PBMCs), obtained at baseline. J is TRBJ2-7 and V is TRBV13; 7 bases agree with TRBD1. This clonotype was obtained from a human donor with classical Hodgkin lymphoma. The CDR3 coding sequence is TGTGCCAGCAGCTCCCGGGACAGCTCCTACGAGCAGTACTTC. Protein sequence: CASSSRDSSYEQYF.